Below, one T cell receptor (beta chain) is given with its context. Methods used by the authors: How many nucleated cells were present was estimated from reference gene primer amplification. The table came from immunoSEQ multiplex PCR; TCRdb's copy has only in-frame clones and leaves some out. The V and J calls and clone size come from that table; D and trimming were worked out from the DNA. The table lists more than 300,000 clones, approximately 87% of them singletons, with approximately 1.9% in the top ten. These data come from a study of blood T cell repertoires in COVID-19. Whole-study context: Either two negative PCRs, clearance, or symptom resolution qualified Cohort 3 donors as recovered.

This CDR3 comprises 17 residues. The germline V gene encodes CDR1 MNHNS and CDR2 SASEGT. V was clipped by 2 bases and J by 2 bases; unmatched bases: 6. Individuals drawn from 20 to 25 US areas were roughly 18 to 95 years old. Researchers sorted participants into cohorts using their self-reported clinical history. The genes are TRBV6-1 and TRBJ1-5; 10 bases line up with TRBD1. The specimen was PBMCs or T cells enriched from blood (not recorded which). The receptor was isolated from a man aged 35-49 years in a cohort exposed to, infected with or recovered from COVID-19 (not recorded which). The CDR3 sequence: CASSERGQGWGNQPQHF. CDR3 coding DNA: TGTGCCAGCAGTGAAAGGGGACAGGGGTGGGGCAATCAGCCCCAGCATTTT.